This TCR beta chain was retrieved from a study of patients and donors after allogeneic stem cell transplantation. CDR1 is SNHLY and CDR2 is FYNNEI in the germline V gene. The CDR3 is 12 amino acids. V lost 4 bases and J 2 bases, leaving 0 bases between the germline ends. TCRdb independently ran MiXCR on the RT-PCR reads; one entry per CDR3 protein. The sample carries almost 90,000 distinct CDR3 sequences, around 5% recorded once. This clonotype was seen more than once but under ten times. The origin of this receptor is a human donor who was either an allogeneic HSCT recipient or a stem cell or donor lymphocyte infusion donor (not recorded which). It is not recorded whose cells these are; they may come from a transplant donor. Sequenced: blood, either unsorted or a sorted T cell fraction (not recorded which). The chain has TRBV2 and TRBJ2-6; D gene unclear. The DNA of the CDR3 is TGTGCCAGCAGTGCTGGGGCCAACGTCCTGACTTTC. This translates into CASSAGANVLTF.